This TCR beta chain was identified during a study of T-cell memory formation after mild COVID-19. TCRdb re-analysed the 5' RACE reads in MiXCR, keeping a single row per CDR3 protein. The data contain about 350,000 distinct CDR3 sequences, about an eighth of them singletons. Trimming took off 0 bases at V and 3 bases at J, with 12 bases between the two ends. CDR1 and CDR2 from the germline V gene are LGHDT and YNNKEL (reference sequence). The CDR3 is made up of 15 amino acids. Sequenced material: PBMCs or a T cell subset sorted from them (not recorded which). V usage is TRBV3-1 and J usage is TRBJ2-7, with D possibly TRBD2 on 6 matching bases. The clonotype originates from a man aged 18 to 29 who had mild COVID-19 (a few samples of this study predate the infection). Cell type and time point are not known. CDR3 loop: CASSQDPEGGYEQYF. CDR3 bases: TGTGCCAGCAGCCAAGACCCAGAGGGAGGCTACGAGCAGTACTTC.